The source of this T cell receptor (beta chain) is a study of blood T cell repertoires in COVID-19. Per germline, CDR1 LNHDA and CDR2 SQIVND (reference sequence). V shed 5 bases, J shed 7 bases, and the junction held 6 bases outside the gene matches. This CDR3 is built from 14 residues. Profiled with immunoSEQ multiplex PCR; TCRdb holds only in-frame clones, not every one. The sample contains 200,000 to 300,000 clones, about 87% of which appear only once. The specimen was PBMCs or T cells enriched from blood (not recorded which). The TCR originated in a woman aged 40 to 50 with acute COVID-19. The chain uses TRBV19 and TRBJ1-4, with 8 bases fitting TRBD1. This CDR3 reads CASSPGGAGEKLFF. The CDR3 DNA reads TGTGCCAGTAGTCCAGGGGGCGCTGGTGAAAAACTGTTTTTT.